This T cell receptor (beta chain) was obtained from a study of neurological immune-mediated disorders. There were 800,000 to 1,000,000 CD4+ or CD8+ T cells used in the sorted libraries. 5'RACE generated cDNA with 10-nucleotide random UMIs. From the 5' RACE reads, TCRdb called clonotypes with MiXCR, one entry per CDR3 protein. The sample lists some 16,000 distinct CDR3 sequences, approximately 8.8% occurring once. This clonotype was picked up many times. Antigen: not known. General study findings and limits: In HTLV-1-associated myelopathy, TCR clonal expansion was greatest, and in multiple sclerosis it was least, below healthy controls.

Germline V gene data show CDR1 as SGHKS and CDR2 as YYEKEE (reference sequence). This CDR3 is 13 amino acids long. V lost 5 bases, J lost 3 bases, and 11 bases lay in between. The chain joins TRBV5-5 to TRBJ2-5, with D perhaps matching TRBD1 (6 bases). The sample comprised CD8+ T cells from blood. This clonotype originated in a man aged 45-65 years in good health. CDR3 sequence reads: CASRPDREETQYF. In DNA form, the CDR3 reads TGTGCCAGCAGACCGGACAGAGAAGAGACCCAGTACTTC.